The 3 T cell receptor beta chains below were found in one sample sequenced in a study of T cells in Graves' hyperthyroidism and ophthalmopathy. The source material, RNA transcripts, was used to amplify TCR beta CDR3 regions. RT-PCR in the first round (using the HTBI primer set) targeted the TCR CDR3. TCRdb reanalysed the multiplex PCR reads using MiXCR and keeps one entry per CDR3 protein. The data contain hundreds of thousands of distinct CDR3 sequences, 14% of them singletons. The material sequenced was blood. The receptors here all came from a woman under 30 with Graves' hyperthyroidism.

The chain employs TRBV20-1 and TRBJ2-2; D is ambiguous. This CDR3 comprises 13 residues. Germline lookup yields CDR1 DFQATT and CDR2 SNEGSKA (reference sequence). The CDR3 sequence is CSRLNTYTGELFF. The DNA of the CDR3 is TGCAGCCGTCTGAACACTTACACCGGGGAGCTGTTTTTT.

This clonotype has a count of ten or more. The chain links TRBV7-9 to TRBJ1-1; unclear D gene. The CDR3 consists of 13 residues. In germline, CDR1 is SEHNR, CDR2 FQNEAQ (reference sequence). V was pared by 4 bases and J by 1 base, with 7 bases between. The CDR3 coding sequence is TGTGCCAGCAGCTCCGCCCCGAACACTGAAGCTTTCTTT. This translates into CASSSAPNTEAFF.

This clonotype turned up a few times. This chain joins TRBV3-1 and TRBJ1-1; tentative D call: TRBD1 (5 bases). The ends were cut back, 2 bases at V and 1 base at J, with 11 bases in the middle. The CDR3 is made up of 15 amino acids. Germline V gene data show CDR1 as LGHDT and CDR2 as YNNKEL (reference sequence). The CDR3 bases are TGTGCCAGCAGCCAACTCCCCAGGGCGAACACTGAAGCTTTCTTT. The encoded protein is CASSQLPRANTEAFF. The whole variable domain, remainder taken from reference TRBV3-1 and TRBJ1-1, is DTAVSQTPKYLVTQMGNDKSIKCEQNLGHDTMYWYKQDSKKFLKIMFSYNNKELIINETVPNRFSPKSPDKAHLNLHINSLELGDSAVYFCASSQLPRANTEAFFGQGTRLTVV.